The rows below give T cell receptor beta chains drawn from one sample of a study of cytomegalovirus exposure and HLA in healthy donors. Sequenced by immunoSEQ multiplex PCR; TCRdb stores in-frame clones only, minus some. The profile covers roughly 150,000 clones, with approximately 82% appearing a single time and approximately 11% taken by the ten largest. The sequencing input was PBMCs. The receptors stem from a young man in good health and CMV-seropositive. The CDR3 runs from the conserved cysteine through the conserved F or W. The order of the fields is D gene, clone size, J gene, V gene, CDR3 protein, CDR3 DNA. D genes are given only for firm matches. Size is stated for part of the rows, as once, few or many counts, or as a class when the clone is expanded.

>TRBD1|NA|TRBJ1-1|TRBV15
CATSTIWTGVGNTEAFF
TGTGCCACCAGCACTATCTGGACAGGGGTTGGAAACACTGAAGCTTTCTTT
>TRBD1|few|TRBJ1-1|TRBV5-6
CASSRTGILNTEAFF
TGTGCCAGCAGCAGGACAGGGATACTGAACACTGAAGCTTTCTTT
>NA|NA|TRBJ2-2|TRBV6-6
CASSIPGHGGELFF
TGTGCCAGCAGTATCCCCGGACATGGCGGGGAGCTGTTTTTT
>TRBD2|once|TRBJ2-3|TRBV2
CASNGLAGTQYF
TGTGCCAGCAACGGACTAGCGGGCACGCAGTATTTT
>NA|once|TRBJ1-4|TRBV6-5
CASSESSINEKLFF
TGTGCCAGCAGCGAGTCGTCCATAAATGAAAAACTGTTTTTT
>TRBD1|NA|TRBJ1-5|TRBV18
CASSPRTGNGQPQHF
TGTGCCAGCTCACCGAGGACAGGGAATGGCCAGCCCCAGCATTTT
>NA|NA|TRBJ2-3|TRBV7-9
CASSFSVRTDTQYF
TGTGCCAGCAGCTTTTCGGTACGCACAGATACGCAGTATTTT
>NA|NA|TRBJ1-2|TRBV30
CARRGDHYGYTF
TGTGCCCGGCGGGGGGACCACTATGGCTACACCTTC
>TRBD2|NA|TRBJ2-3|TRBV30
CAWRIPAGVTDTQYF
TGTGCCTGGAGGATCCCAGCGGGAGTCACAGATACGCAGTATTTT
>TRBD1|NA|TRBJ2-7|TRBV7-9
CASSSTGGINEQYF
TGTGCCAGCAGCTCCACAGGGGGCATCAACGAGCAGTACTTC
>NA|NA|TRBJ2-7|TRBV29-1
CSVARGISYEQYF
TGCAGCGTTGCCAGGGGAATTTCCTACGAGCAGTACTTC
>TRBD1|NA|TRBJ1-2|TRBV6-1
CSSSEVRQGAGGYTF
TGTTCCAGCAGTGAAGTACGCCAGGGGGCGGGAGGCTACACCTTC
>TRBD1|few|TRBJ1-2|TRBV7-2
CASSLDPGGINYGYTF
TGTGCCAGCAGCTTAGACCCAGGGGGAATTAACTATGGCTACACCTTC
>NA|NA|TRBJ1-1|TRBV5-1
CASSGRVWTEAFF
TGCGCCAGCAGCGGCCGGGTCTGGACTGAAGCTTTCTTT
>NA|NA|TRBJ2-7|TRBV28
CASERTDRSREQYF
TGTGCCAGCGAACGGACAGACCGCTCCCGGGAGCAGTACTTC
>TRBD2|few|TRBJ2-7|TRBV4-2
CASSHQLAGKSYEQYF
TGTGCCAGCAGCCACCAACTAGCGGGGAAGTCCTACGAGCAGTACTTC
>NA|NA|TRBJ2-5|TRBV6-5
CASSESAGRETQYF
TGTGCCAGCAGTGAATCCGCGGGGCGAGAGACCCAGTACTTC
>TRBD1|few|TRBJ1-4|TRBV27
CASRTGTGSEKLFF
TGTGCCAGCAGGACCGGGACAGGGAGTGAAAAACTGTTTTTT
>NA|NA|TRBJ1-2|TRBV27
CASSSTLGAYGYTF
TGTGCCAGCAGTTCGACATTGGGTGCCTATGGCTACACCTTC
>NA|few|TRBJ2-7|TRBV5-1
CASSGGTDWGAQYF
TGCGCCAGCAGCGGGGGGACAGACTGGGGGGCGCAGTACTTC
>NA|few|TRBJ2-7|TRBV7-8
CASSLERGRKQYF
TGTGCCAGCAGCTTAGAAAGGGGTAGAAAGCAGTACTTC
>NA|NA|TRBJ2-6|TRBV30
CAWTRSGANVLTF
TGTGCCTGGACCCGTTCTGGGGCCAACGTCCTGACTTTC
>TRBD1|once|TRBJ2-5|TRBV19
CASSIGTGKETQYF
TGTGCCAGTAGTATAGGGACAGGTAAAGAGACCCAGTACTTC
>NA|NA|TRBJ1-3|TRBV2
CATLGGASGNTIYF
TGTGCCACCTTGGGGGGGGCGTCTGGAAACACCATATATTTT
>TRBD1|NA|TRBJ1-2|TRBV4-1
CASSQFSRTGEDGYTF
TGCGCCAGCAGCCAATTTTCGAGGACAGGCGAGGATGGCTACACCTTC
>TRBD2|NA|TRBJ2-3|TRBV9
CASSFSSGRAGNGDTQYF
TGTGCCAGCAGCTTCTCTAGCGGGAGGGCCGGTAATGGAGATACGCAGTATTTT
>NA|NA|TRBJ2-3|TRBV5-8
CASSLGGFREDTQYF
TGTGCCAGCAGCTTGGGAGGCTTCCGAGAAGATACGCAGTATTTT
>NA|NA|TRBJ2-7|TRBV5-1
CASSRDLRYEQYF
TGCGCCAGCAGCCGGGACTTACGATACGAGCAGTACTTC
>TRBD2|NA|TRBJ2-7|TRBV7-9
CASSPGTSGRNGYEQYF
TGTGCCAGCAGCCCCGGGACTAGCGGGAGGAATGGGTACGAGCAGTACTTC
>TRBD2|NA|TRBJ2-3|TRBV29-1
CSVELGGGSTQYF
TGCAGCGTTGAGCTTGGGGGGGGGTCTACGCAGTATTTT
>NA|NA|TRBJ2-7|TRBV7-3
CASSLHTGNSYEQYF
TGTGCCAGCAGCTTACATACAGGGAACTCCTACGAGCAGTACTTC
>TRBD2|few|TRBJ2-1|TRBV7-8
CASSYEGTSVYNEQFF
TGTGCCAGCAGCTATGAAGGGACTAGCGTCTACAATGAGCAGTTCTTC
>NA|few|TRBJ1-1|TRBV29-1
CSGFYETKGNTEAFF
TGCAGCGGTTTCTATGAGACAAAAGGGAACACTGAAGCTTTCTTT
>NA|few|TRBJ2-5|TRBV27
CAGLGNRVSSREKVVRLQETQYF
TGTGCCGGTCTAGGGAACAGGGTCTCTTCGCGGGAGAAGGTGGTTCGTCTCCAAGAGACCCAGTACTTC
>TRBD1|NA|TRBJ1-5|TRBV23-1
CASGTGFVGNQPQHF
TGCGCCAGCGGGACAGGGTTCGTTGGCAATCAGCCCCAGCATTTT
>TRBD1|NA|TRBJ1-2|TRBV7-3
CASSLGTGDGYTF
TGTGCCAGCAGTCTAGGGACAGGGGATGGCTACACCTTC
>NA|once|TRBJ2-3|TRBV18
CASSPPLAGITDTQYF
TGTGCCAGCTCACCACCTCTCGCGGGGATCACAGATACGCAGTATTTT
>TRBD2|once|TRBJ2-3|TRBV6-5
CASSEGDYLDTQYF
TGTGCCAGCAGTGAAGGGGACTACCTAGATACGCAGTATTTT
>NA|NA|TRBJ2-1|TRBV30
CAWSLDRRNEQFF
TGTGCCTGGAGTCTTGACAGGAGGAATGAGCAGTTCTTC
>TRBD1|NA|TRBJ2-1|TRBV19
CASSIRDSGNEQFF
TGTGCCAGTAGTATCCGGGACAGTGGCAATGAGCAGTTCTTC
>NA|NA|TRBJ2-7|TRBV29-1
CSVVGGYEQYF
TGCAGCGTTGTTGGCGGTTACGAGCAGTACTTC
>TRBD1|few|TRBJ1-4|TRBV30
CAWSVPRDSYNEKLFF
TGTGCCTGGAGTGTCCCGCGGGACAGTTATAATGAAAAACTGTTTTTT
>TRBD1|NA|TRBJ1-2|TRBV18
CASSPQTGEDGYTF
TGTGCCAGCTCACCACAGACAGGGGAGGACGGCTACACCTTC
>TRBD2|NA|TRBJ2-1|TRBV5-1
CASSPRTSGDNEQFF
TGCGCCAGCAGCCCACGGACTAGCGGGGACAATGAGCAGTTCTTC
>TRBD2|NA|TRBJ2-5|TRBV7-7
CASSAGPGLAGETQYF
TGTGCCAGCAGTGCGGGTCCGGGACTAGCGGGAGAGACCCAGTACTTC
>NA|NA|TRBJ2-7|TRBV21-1
CASSTATSGRLNEQYF
TGTGCCAGCAGCACCGCGACTAGCGGGAGGCTCAACGAGCAGTACTTC